Listed below are T cell receptor beta chains from one sample, sequenced in a study of blood T cell repertoires in COVID-19. TCRdb keeps only in-frame clones here, not all; method: immunoSEQ multiplex PCR. Of about 240,000 clones listed, about 86% are singletons. Sequencing input: PBMCs or T cells enriched from blood (not recorded which). These receptors all stem from a woman in her thirties or forties with acute COVID-19. Each CDR3 is given with its conserved first and last residue.

TRBV7-3 CASGLAGVQEQYF
TRBV6-1 CASSDWVGTYEQYF
TRBV19 CASSIWTGTTGELFF
TRBV27 CASSPRPTADGYTF
TRBV18 CASSPGRLQETQYF
TRBV11-1 CASSLMTGTVLEQYF
TRBV7-9 CASSLSVPGGEKLFF
TRBV5-6 CASSLWSGLPNYGYTF
TRBV19 CASSIDVGQGYRNTEAFF
TRBV11-3 CASSRLDTGELFF
TRBV29-1 CSVGLSSYNEQFF
TRBV4-1 CASSQLEGTANQPQHF
TRBV5-4 CASSLGGGLAKNIQYF
TRBV4-1 CASSQGTSGASYNEQFF
TRBV5-1 CASSYRVAGANEQFF
TRBV19 CASSSSGRAGVYEQYF
TRBV27 CASSRSPNTGELFF
TRBV6-5 CASSRDRETYEQYF
TRBV14 CASSQDPGQGGYGSPLHF
TRBV6-1 CASSDRFSSYEQYF
TRBV7-9 CASSPLGLAGGSYNEQFF
TRBV7-3 CASSPASGRDYEQFF
TRBV5-6 CASSPERLAGRYNEQFF
TRBV21-1 CASSKVKADYLVDTQYF
TRBV10-2 CASSVDSPTDTQYF
TRBV6-6 CASSYATLRTEAFF
TRBV6-6 CATWDRNSGNTIYF